These 21 T cell receptor beta chains were all obtained from the same sample, sequenced in a study of cytomegalovirus exposure and HLA in healthy donors. 60 Vbeta and 13 Jbeta primers were used in PCR. Profiled with immunoSEQ multiplex PCR; TCRdb holds only in-frame clones, not every one. The data contain 130,000 to 150,000 clones, 80% to 85% of them singletons. Sequenced input: PBMCs. All receptors derive from a male donor in good health and CMV-seronegative.

The chain employs TRBV7-2 and TRBJ2-1; D might be TRBD1 (6 bases). The CDR3 spans 13 residues. Germline V lookup: CDR1 SGHTA, CDR2 FQGNSA. V shed 8 bases and J shed 3 bases, with 11 bases lying between them. The DNA for the CDR3 is TGTGCCAGCGGCCCCAGGGGCTACAATGAGCAGTTCTTC. It translates to CASGPRGYNEQFF.

The chain links TRBV25-1 to TRBJ2-3, with D perhaps matching TRBD1 (6 bases). Between the trimmed V and J ends, which lost 8 bases and 4 bases, there was a span of 10 bases. Germline V gives CDR1 MGHDK, CDR2 SYGVNS. The length of the CDR3 is 12 residues. Written as DNA, the CDR3 is TGTGCCAGCGTACAGGGCCCAGATACGCAGTATTTT. The encoded protein is CASVQGPDTQYF.

The gene calls are TRBV7-9 and TRBJ2-3; 10 nucleotides match TRBD1. CDR3 length equals 18 residues. The V and J ends lost 4 bases and 2 bases, in that order; junction bases with no gene match: 12. Germline V gene sequence: CDR1 SEHNR, CDR2 FQNEAQ (reference sequence). The CDR3 is CASSSRPGTGEDTDTQYF. The CDR3 nucleotides read TGTGCCAGCAGCTCGCGACCCGGGACAGGGGAAGACACAGATACGCAGTATTTT.

This clone has more than one count but fewer than ten. The chain employs TRBV10-2 and TRBJ2-1; 7 bases map to TRBD2. Germline values: CDR1 WSHSY, CDR2 SAAADI. There are 15 residues in the CDR3. Unmatched junction bases numbered 5, after V lost 3 bases and J lost 3 bases. CDR3 in amino acids: CASSDVTGGYNEQFF. The CDR3 coding sequence is TGCGCCAGCAGTGATGTAACGGGAGGCTACAATGAGCAGTTCTTC.

The chain joins TRBV7-2 to TRBJ2-3; D is possibly TRBD1 (6 bases). This CDR3 spans 14 amino acids. Trimming removed 1 base at V and 1 base at J, with 6 bases between. Germline assignment: CDR1 SGHTA and CDR2 FQGNSA. CDR3 DNA sequence: TGTGCCAGCAGCTTAGGGACAGGCACAGATACGCAGTATTTT. Its translation is CASSLGTGTDTQYF.

J is TRBJ1-5 and V is TRBV6-5, with TRBD1 identical over 10 bases. The CDR3 is 14 amino acids. V lost 6 bases to trimming and J lost 5 bases; unmatched junction nucleotides: 4. Germline V gene lookup returns CDR1 MNHEY and CDR2 SVGAGI. The CDR3 loop is CASRPGTGDQPQHF. CDR3 DNA: TGTGCCAGCAGACCCGGGACAGGGGATCAGCCCCAGCATTTT.

This rearrangement joins TRBV7-9 to TRBJ1-5; a possible D gene is TRBD1 (5 bases). This CDR3 has 19 residues. Trimming removed 1 base from V and 2 bases from J, with 21 bases in between. Germline loops: CDR1 SEHNR, CDR2 FQNEAQ (reference sequence). The CDR3 is CASSLGVGAVLGGNQPQHF. The CDR3 DNA reads TGTGCCAGCAGCTTAGGAGTTGGGGCAGTGCTAGGGGGCAATCAGCCCCAGCATTTT.

This clone was seen only once. The chain links TRBV7-2 to TRBJ1-1; D gene unclear. CDR3 size: 14 residues. CDR1 and CDR2 from the germline V gene are SGHTA and FQGNSA. Trimming took 5 bases from V and 7 from J, leaving 17 bases between them. In nucleotides, the CDR3 is TGTGCCAGCAGCCCGCGGTCCTCACCCCTTGAAGCTTTCTTT. Protein: CASSPRSSPLEAFF. Using reference TRBV7-2 and TRBJ1-1 for the parts outside the CDR3, the full variable domain is GAGVSQSPSNKVTEKGKDVELRCDPISGHTALYWYRQSLGQGLEFLIYFQGNSAPDKSGLPSDRFSAERTGGSVSTLTIQRTQQEDSAVYLCASSPRSSPLEAFFGQGTRLTVV.

The V call is TRBV28, the J call TRBJ2-7; 9 bases fit TRBD2. V lost 3 bases and J lost 6; bases outside the gene matches: 6. The CDR3 is 14 residues long. From germline, CDR1 is MDHEN and CDR2 SYDVKM. This CDR3 reads CASSLAGGPGEQYF. The CDR3 DNA sequence: TGTGCCAGCAGTTTGGCGGGAGGGCCGGGCGAGCAGTACTTC.

This rearrangement joins TRBV11-2 to TRBJ2-7; 8 bases are a match to TRBD2. Germline lookup yields CDR1 SGHAT and CDR2 FQNNGV. Losses at the gene ends were 3 bases for V and 0 bases for J; bases not matched to a gene: 4. The CDR3 consists of 15 residues. The CDR3 DNA reads TGTGCCAGCAGCTTCGCTAGCGGGCCCTCCTACGAGCAGTACTTC. Its translation is CASSFASGPSYEQYF.

The rearrangement links TRBV4-1 to TRBJ1-6, with TRBD1 matching 8 bases. CDR3 size: 16 residues. Per germline, CDR1 MGHRA and CDR2 YSYEKL. V dropped 2 bases and J dropped 5; count of bases not matched to a gene: 5. The CDR3 is CASSQSRTGNNSPLHF. CDR3 sequence (DNA): TGCGCCAGCAGCCAAAGCCGGACAGGGAATAATTCACCCCTCCACTTT.

This CDR3 is CASSPGGLSEQFF. In nucleotides, the CDR3 is TGTGCCAGCAGTCCGGGGGGGCTTAGTGAGCAGTTCTTC. V and J are TRBV7-2 and TRBJ2-1; 8 bases agree with TRBD2. The V gene end was trimmed by 6 bases and the J gene end by 9 bases; junction bases not matched to a gene: 7. Germline V gene lookup returns CDR1 SGHTA and CDR2 FQGNSA. The CDR3 has 13 residues.

CDR3 nucleotides: TGTGCCAGCTATGGACTAGCGACCGGGGAGCTGTTTTTT. It encodes CASYGLATGELFF. The chain uses TRBV6-5 and TRBJ2-2, with 9 bases that match TRBD2. Germline-derived CDR1 and CDR2 are MNHEY and SVGAGI. The CDR3 totals 13 residues. The V segment lost 8 bases and the J segment 5 bases; nucleotides outside the gene matches: 3.

This sequence joins TRBV7-6 and TRBJ2-1, with 7 bases lining up with TRBD1. Germline assignment: CDR1 SGHVS and CDR2 FNYEAQ. The J segment lost 4 bases and the V segment lost 8 bases, leaving 8 bases of the junction unmatched. CDR3 length: 14 amino acids. CDR3 region: CASDLGGQYNEQFF. The CDR3 DNA is TGTGCCAGCGACTTAGGGGGACAGTACAATGAGCAGTTCTTC.

J is TRBJ2-3 and V is TRBV11-3; 9 bases are shared with TRBD2. V lost 4 bases, J lost 2 bases, and 4 bases stayed unmatched. Germline CDR1 and CDR2: SGHNT and YENEEA. The CDR3 consists of 15 residues. The CDR3 region is CASSWGLAYTDTQYF. CDR3 DNA: TGTGCCAGCAGCTGGGGACTAGCCTACACAGATACGCAGTATTTT.

Only a few counts were recorded for this clone. The CDR3 DNA sequence: TGTGCCAGTAGTTACCGGGGACAGGGGAGTGTGGGCAATCAGCCCCAGCATTTT. Amino acid sequence: CASSYRGQGSVGNQPQHF. The chain employs TRBV19 and TRBJ1-5; 10 nucleotides match TRBD1. Trimming took 5 bases from V and 2 from J; bases not matched to a gene: 12. The length of the CDR3 is 18 residues. Germline CDR1 LNHDA, CDR2 SQIVND (reference sequence).

The chain links TRBV23-1 to TRBJ1-2; D ambiguous. TRBV23-1 is an ORF for which the function is uncertain. V lost 2 bases to trimming and J lost 5 bases, with 18 bases between them. CDR3 size: 16 residues. Written as DNA, the CDR3 is TGCGCCAGCAGTCAACAAACCCCTCATACTCTTTATGGCTACACCTTC. Translation gives CASSQQTPHTLYGYTF.

J is TRBJ2-5 and V is TRBV27; TRBD2 matches 10 bases. The DNA end is a closer match to TRBJ2-7, so the J assignment may be wrong. Germline CDR1 and CDR2: MNHEY and SMNVEV (reference sequence). This CDR3 contains 16 residues. The CDR3 DNA reads TGTGCCAGCAGTTTCCAGAGCGGGAGGGCCCTCTACGAGCAGTACTTC. Amino acids: CASSFQSGRALYEQYF.

The chain joins TRBV6-5 to TRBJ2-7; D gene unclear. Trimming shortened V by 3 bases and J by 1 base, and 13 bases separated the two germline ends. The CDR3 has 15 residues. Germline loops: CDR1 MNHEY, CDR2 SVGAGI. The CDR3 bases are TGTGCCAGCAGTTATGCGCCCGGTAGTTCCTACGAGCAGTACTTC. Protein: CASSYAPGSSYEQYF.

The chain is built from TRBV7-6 and TRBJ2-3; D is uncertain. The CDR3 is 15 amino acids. Trimming left V 1 base short and J 2 bases short, with 10 bases between. Germline V lookup: CDR1 SGHVS, CDR2 FNYEAQ. CDR3 residues: CASSLGVGYTDTQYF. Written as DNA, the CDR3 is TGTGCCAGCAGCTTAGGAGTCGGGTACACAGATACGCAGTATTTT.

Here the CDR3 DNA reads TGTGCCAGCAGCCAACAGGGATTCGGCGAAGCTTTCTTT. Residues: CASSQQGFGEAFF. This sequence joins TRBV14 and TRBJ1-1, with a possible D match to TRBD1 (5 bases). With 2 bases removed from V and 8 bases from J, the gap between germline ends came to 12 bases. Germline assignment: CDR1 SGHDN and CDR2 FVKESK. The CDR3 extends over 13 amino acids.